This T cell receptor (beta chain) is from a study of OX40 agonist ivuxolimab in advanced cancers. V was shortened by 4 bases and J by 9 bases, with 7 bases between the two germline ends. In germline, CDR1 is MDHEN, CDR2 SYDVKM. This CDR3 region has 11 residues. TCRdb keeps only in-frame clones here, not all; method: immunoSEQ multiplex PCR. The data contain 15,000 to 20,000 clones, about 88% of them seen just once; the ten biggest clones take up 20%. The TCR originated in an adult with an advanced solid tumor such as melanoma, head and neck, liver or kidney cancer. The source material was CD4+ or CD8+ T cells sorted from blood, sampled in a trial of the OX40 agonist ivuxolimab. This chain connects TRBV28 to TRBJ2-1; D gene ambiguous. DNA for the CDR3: TGTGCCAGCAGTTCCCGGACTGAGCAGTTCTTC. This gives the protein CASSSRTEQFF.